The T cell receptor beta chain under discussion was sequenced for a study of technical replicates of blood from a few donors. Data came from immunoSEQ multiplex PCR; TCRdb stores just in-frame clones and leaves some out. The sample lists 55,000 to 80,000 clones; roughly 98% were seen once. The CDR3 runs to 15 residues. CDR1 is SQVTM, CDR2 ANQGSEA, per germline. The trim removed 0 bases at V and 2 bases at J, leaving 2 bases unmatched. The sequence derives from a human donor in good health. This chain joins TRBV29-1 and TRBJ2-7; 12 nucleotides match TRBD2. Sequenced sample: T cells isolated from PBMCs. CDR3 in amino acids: CSVEDRTSGTYEQYF. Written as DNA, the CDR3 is TGCAGCGTTGAAGATCGGACTAGCGGGACCTACGAGCAGTACTTC.